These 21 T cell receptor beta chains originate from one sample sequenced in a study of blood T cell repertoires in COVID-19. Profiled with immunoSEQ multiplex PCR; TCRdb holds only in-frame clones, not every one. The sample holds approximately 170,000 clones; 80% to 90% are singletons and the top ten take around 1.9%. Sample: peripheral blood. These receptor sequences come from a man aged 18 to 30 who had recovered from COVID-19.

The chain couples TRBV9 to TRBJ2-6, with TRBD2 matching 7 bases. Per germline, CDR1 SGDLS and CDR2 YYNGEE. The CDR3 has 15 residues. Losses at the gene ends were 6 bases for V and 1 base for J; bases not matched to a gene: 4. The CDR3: CASTKGGSGANVLTF. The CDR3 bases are TGTGCCAGCACCAAGGGAGGGTCTGGGGCCAACGTCCTGACTTTC.

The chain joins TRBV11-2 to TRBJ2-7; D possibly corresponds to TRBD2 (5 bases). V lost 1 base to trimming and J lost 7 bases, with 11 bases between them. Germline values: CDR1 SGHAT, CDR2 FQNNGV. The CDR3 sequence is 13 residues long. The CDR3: CASSLVFRGEQYF. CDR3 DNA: TGTGCCAGCAGCTTAGTCTTCCGGGGAGAGCAGTACTTC.

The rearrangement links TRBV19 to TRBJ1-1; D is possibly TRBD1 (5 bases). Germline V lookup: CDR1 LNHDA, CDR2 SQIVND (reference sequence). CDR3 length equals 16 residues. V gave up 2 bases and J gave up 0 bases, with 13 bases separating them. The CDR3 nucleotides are TGTGCCAGTAGTATAAACCCGGGGGGGATGAACACTGAAGCTTTCTTT. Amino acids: CASSINPGGMNTEAFF.

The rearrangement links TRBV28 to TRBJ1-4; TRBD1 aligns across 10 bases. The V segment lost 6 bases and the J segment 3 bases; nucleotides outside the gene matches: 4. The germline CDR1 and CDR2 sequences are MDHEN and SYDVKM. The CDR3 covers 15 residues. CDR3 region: CASSQTGGSNEKLFF. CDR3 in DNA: TGTGCCAGCAGCCAGACAGGGGGCTCTAATGAAAAACTGTTTTTT.

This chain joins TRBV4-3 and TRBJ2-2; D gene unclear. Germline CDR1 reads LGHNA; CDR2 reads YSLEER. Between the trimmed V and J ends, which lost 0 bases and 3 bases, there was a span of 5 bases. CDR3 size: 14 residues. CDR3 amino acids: CASSQDIHTGELFF. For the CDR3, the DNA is TGCGCCAGCAGCCAAGATATTCACACCGGGGAGCTGTTTTTT.

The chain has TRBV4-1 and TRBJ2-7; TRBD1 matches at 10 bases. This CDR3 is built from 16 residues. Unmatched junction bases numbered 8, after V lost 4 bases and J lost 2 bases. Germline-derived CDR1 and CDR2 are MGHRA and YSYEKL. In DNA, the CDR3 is TGCGCCAGCAGCCGCGGGACAGGGGATCCCACCTACGAGCAGTACTTC. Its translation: CASSRGTGDPTYEQYF.

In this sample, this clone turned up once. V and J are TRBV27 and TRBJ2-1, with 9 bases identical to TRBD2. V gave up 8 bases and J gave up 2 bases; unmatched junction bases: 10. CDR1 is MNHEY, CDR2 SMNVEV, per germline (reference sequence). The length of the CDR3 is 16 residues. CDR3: CASGSLAGLTYNEQFF. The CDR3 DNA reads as TGTGCCAGCGGGTCCCTAGCGGGATTAACCTACAATGAGCAGTTCTTC.

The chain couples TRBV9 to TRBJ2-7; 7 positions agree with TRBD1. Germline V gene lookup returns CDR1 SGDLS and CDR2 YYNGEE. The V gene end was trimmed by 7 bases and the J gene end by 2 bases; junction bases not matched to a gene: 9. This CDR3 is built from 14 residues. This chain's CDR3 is CASAPGQRTYEQYF. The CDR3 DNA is TGTGCCAGCGCACCGGGACAGCGTACCTACGAGCAGTACTTC.

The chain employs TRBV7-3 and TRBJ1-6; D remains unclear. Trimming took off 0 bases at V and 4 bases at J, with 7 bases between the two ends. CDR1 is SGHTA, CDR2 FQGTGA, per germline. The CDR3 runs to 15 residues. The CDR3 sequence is CASSLTSQYNSPLHF. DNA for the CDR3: TGTGCCAGCAGCTTAACCTCGCAGTATAATTCACCCCTCCACTTT.

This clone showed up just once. CDR3 region: CASSSGGQPYEQYF. As DNA, the CDR3 is TGTGCCAGCAGCAGTGGGGGACAGCCCTACGAGCAGTACTTC. V usage is TRBV5-4 and J usage is TRBJ2-7, with TRBD1 matching 7 bases. The V gene's germline CDR1 is SGHNT and CDR2 YYREEE (reference sequence). V lost 4 bases to trimming and J lost 2 bases; unmatched junction nucleotides: 6. The CDR3 contains 14 residues. Based on the CDR3 plus reference TRBV5-4 and TRBJ2-7, the full variable domain is ETGVTQSPTHLIKTRGQQVTLRCSSQSGHNTVSWYQQALGQGPQFIFQYYREEENGRGNFPPRFSGLQFPNYSSELNVNALELDDSALYLCASSSGGQPYEQYFGPGTRLTVT.

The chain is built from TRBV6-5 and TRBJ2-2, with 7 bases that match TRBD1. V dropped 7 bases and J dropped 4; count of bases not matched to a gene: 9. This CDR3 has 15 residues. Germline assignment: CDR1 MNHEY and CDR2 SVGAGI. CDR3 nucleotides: TGTGCCAGCATATACCCAGGGGGACCCACCGGGGAGCTGTTTTTT. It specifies CASIYPGGPTGELFF.

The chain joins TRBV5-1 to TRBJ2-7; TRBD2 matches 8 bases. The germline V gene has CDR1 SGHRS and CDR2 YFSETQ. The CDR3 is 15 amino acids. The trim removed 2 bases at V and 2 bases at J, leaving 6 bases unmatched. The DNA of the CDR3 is TGCGCCAGCAGCTTTGGACTAGCCGAGGCCTACGAGCAGTACTTC. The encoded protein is CASSFGLAEAYEQYF.

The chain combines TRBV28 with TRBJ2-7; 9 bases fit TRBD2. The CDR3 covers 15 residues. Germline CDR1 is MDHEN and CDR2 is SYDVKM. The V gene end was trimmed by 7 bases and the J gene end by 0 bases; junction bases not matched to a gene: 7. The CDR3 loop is CASTLGGGDSYEQYF. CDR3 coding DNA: TGTGCCAGCACCTTGGGCGGGGGGGACTCCTACGAGCAGTACTTC.

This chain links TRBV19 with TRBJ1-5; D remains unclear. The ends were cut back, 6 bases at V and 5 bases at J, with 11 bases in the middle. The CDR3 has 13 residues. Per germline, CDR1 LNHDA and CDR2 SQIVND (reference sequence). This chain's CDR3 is CASRHGSYQPQHF. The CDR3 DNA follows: TGTGCCAGTAGACACGGGAGCTATCAGCCCCAGCATTTT.

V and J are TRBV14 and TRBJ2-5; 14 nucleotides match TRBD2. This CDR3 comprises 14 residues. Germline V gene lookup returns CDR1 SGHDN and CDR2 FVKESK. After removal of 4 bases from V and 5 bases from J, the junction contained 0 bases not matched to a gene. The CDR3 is CASSRLAGGETQYF. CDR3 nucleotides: TGTGCCAGCAGCCGACTAGCGGGAGGGGAGACCCAGTACTTC.

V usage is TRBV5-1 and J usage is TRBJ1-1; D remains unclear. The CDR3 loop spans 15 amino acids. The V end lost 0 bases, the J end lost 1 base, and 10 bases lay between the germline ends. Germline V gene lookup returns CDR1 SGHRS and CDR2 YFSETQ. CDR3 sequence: CASSLAAHQNTEAFF. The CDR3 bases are TGCGCCAGCAGCTTGGCCGCACACCAGAACACTGAAGCTTTCTTT. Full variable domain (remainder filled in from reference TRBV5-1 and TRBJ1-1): KAGVTQTPRYLIKTRGQQVTLSCSPISGHRSVSWYQQTPGQGLQFLFEYFSETQRNKGNFPGRFSGRQFSNSRSEMNVSTLELGDSALYLCASSLAAHQNTEAFFGQGTRLTVV.

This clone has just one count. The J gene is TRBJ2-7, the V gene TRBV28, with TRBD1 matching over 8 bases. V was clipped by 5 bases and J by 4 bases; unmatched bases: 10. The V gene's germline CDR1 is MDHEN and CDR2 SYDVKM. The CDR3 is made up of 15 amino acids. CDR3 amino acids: CASSPPGRGPYEQYF. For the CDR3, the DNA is TGTGCCAGCAGTCCTCCGGGCAGGGGGCCATACGAGCAGTACTTC.

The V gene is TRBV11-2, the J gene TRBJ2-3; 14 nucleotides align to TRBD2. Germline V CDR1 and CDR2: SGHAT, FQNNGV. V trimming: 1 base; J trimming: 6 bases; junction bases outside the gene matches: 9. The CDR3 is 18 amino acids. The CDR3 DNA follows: TGTGCCAGCAGCTTAGCGGGATGGGGACTAGCGGGAGACGATACGCAGTATTTT. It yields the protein CASSLAGWGLAGDDTQYF.

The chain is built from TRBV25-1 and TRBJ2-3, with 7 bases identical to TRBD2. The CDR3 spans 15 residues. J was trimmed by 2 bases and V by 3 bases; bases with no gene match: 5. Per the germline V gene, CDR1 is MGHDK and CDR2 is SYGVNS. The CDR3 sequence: CASSERGLPTDTQYF. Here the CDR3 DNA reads TGTGCCAGCAGTGAGAGGGGACTACCCACAGATACGCAGTATTTT.

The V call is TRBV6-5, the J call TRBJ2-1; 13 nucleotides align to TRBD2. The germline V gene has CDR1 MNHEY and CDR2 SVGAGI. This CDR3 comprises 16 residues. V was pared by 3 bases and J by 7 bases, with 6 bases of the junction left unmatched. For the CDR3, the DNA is TGTGCCAGCAGTTATCGCGGACTAGCGGGAGCAAATGAGCAGTTCTTC. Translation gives CASSYRGLAGANEQFF.

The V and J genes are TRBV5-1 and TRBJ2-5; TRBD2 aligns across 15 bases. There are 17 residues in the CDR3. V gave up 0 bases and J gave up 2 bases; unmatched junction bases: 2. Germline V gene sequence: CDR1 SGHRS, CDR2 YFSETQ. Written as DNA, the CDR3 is TGCGCCAGCAGCTTGGCCGGGACTAGCGGGGGGCAAGAGACCCAGTACTTC. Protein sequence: CASSLAGTSGGQETQYF.